What follows are 28 T cell receptor beta chains derived from one specimen sequenced in a study of beta chain features in type 1 diabetes. cDNA synthesis used the whole RNA isolate, giving expressed TCRB sequences. The table came from immunoSEQ multiplex PCR; TCRdb's copy has only in-frame clones and leaves some out. The profile shows about 620,000 clones, less than 20% of them singletons. The sequenced sample was naive CD4+ T cells from blood. All receptors come from a man younger than 35 in good health.

The table lists this clone with a few counts. The gene calls are TRBV7-9 and TRBJ1-4, with D tentatively TRBD1 (6 bases). The CDR3 length is 16 residues. CDR1 is SEHNR, CDR2 FQNEAQ, per germline (reference sequence). Trimming pared 1 base from V and 6 bases from J, leaving 15 bases between. The CDR3 spells CASSLGHREQDEKLFF. The CDR3 DNA reads TGTGCCAGCAGCTTAGGGCACAGGGAACAAGATGAAAAACTGTTTTTT.

In this sample, this clone turned up a few times. The sample has other DNA sequences that encode this CDR3 too. The chain employs TRBV28 and TRBJ2-7; unclear D gene. Between the trimmed V and J ends, which lost 1 base and 0 bases, there was a span of 1 base. CDR3 length: 12 amino acids. Germline lookup yields CDR1 MDHEN and CDR2 SYDVKM. CDR3 nucleotide sequence: TGTGCCAGCAGTTTATACTCCTACGAGCAGTACTTC. Translation gives CASSLYSYEQYF.

This clone was recorded a few times. The V call is TRBV27, the J call TRBJ1-3; D ambiguous. The CDR3 extends over 15 amino acids. Germline CDR1 reads MNHEY; CDR2 reads SMNVEV (reference sequence). V lost 6 bases, J lost 0 bases, and 12 bases lay in between. The CDR3: CASSRRPSSGNTIYF. The CDR3 DNA sequence: TGTGCCAGCAGCCGGAGGCCGAGCTCTGGAAACACCATATATTTT.

In its sample, this clone was seen a few times. The V and J genes are TRBV7-9 and TRBJ1-1; the match to TRBD1 covers 8 bases. The junction had 12 bases not matched to a gene; V was cut back by 5 bases and J by 1 base. Germline V gene sequence: CDR1 SEHNR, CDR2 FQNEAQ (reference sequence). The CDR3 sequence is 17 residues long. This chain's CDR3 is CASSGTNRDRWNTEAFF. The CDR3 DNA reads TGTGCCAGCAGCGGAACAAACCGGGACAGGTGGAACACTGAAGCTTTCTTT.

V and J are TRBV7-6 and TRBJ2-3, with D unclear. This CDR3 is built from 16 residues. Germline V lookup: CDR1 SGHVS, CDR2 FNYEAQ. The V end lost 5 bases, the J end lost 0 bases, and 15 bases lay between the germline ends. The CDR3 DNA follows: TGTGCCAGCAGCCCAAGGGTCCATGCTAGCACAGATACGCAGTATTTT. It encodes CASSPRVHASTDTQYF. The full variable domain, with the rest looked up from reference TRBV7-6 and TRBJ2-3, is GAGVSQSPRYKVTKRGQDVALRCDPISGHVSLYWYRQALGQGPEFLTYFNYEAQQDKSGLPNDRFSAERPEGSISTLTIQRTEQRDSAMYRCASSPRVHASTDTQYFGPGTRLTVL.

This clone was counted only a few times. This chain uses TRBV5-4 with TRBJ2-5; TRBD1 matches at 8 bases. Germline values: CDR1 SGHNT, CDR2 YYREEE (reference sequence). The CDR3 is made up of 13 amino acids. The CDR3 DNA sequence: TGTGCTCTAGGACAGGGTCGACAAGAGACCCAGTACTTC. Translating it yields CALGQGRQETQYF.

There are a few counts of this clone. V usage is TRBV7-9 and J usage is TRBJ1-1; D remains ambiguous. Germline V gene data show CDR1 as SEHNR and CDR2 as FQNEAQ (reference sequence). The CDR3 has 13 residues. With 3 bases removed from V and 4 bases from J, the gap between germline ends came to 9 bases. CDR3 DNA sequence: TGTGCCAGCAGCTTCGGCAGGCCCACTGAAGCTTTCTTT. Its protein product is CASSFGRPTEAFF. Supplemented by reference TRBV7-9 and TRBJ1-1, the full variable domain reads DTGVSQNPRHKITKRGQNVTFRCDPISEHNRLYWYRQTLGQGPEFLTYFQNEAQLEKSRLLSDRFSAERPKGSFSTLEIQRTEQGDSAMYLCASSFGRPTEAFFGQGTRLTVV.

The chain combines TRBV19 with TRBJ2-5; D call uncertain. V lost 3 bases to trimming and J lost 4 bases, with 9 bases between them. The CDR3 runs to 13 residues. In germline, CDR1 is LNHDA, CDR2 SQIVND (reference sequence). The CDR3 loop reads CASSINRRETQYF. CDR3 coding DNA: TGTGCCAGTAGTATCAACCGAAGAGAGACCCAGTACTTC.

This clone was seen a handful of times. The genes are TRBV2 and TRBJ2-5, with D maybe TRBD1 (6 bases). Trimming took off 1 base at V and 4 bases at J, with 10 bases between the two ends. The CDR3 is 14 amino acids. Germline CDR1 SNHLY, CDR2 FYNNEI. Here the CDR3 reads CASSEGGQGETQYF. In DNA form, the CDR3 reads TGTGCCAGCAGTGAAGGGGGGCAAGGAGAGACCCAGTACTTC.

This clone was picked up a small number of times. V and J are TRBV2 and TRBJ2-7, with 8 bases lining up with TRBD1. Trimming cost V 0 bases and J 6 bases; bases outside gene matches: 7. Germline V lookup: CDR1 SNHLY, CDR2 FYNNEI. The CDR3 runs 15 residues. CDR3 loop: CASSEADRVAFEQYF. The DNA of the CDR3 is TGTGCCAGCAGTGAAGCGGACAGGGTAGCGTTCGAGCAGTACTTC.

The gene calls are TRBV30 and TRBJ2-7; D is ambiguous. CDR3 size: 13 residues. V was cut by 3 bases and J by 4 bases, with 13 bases left in between. Germline assignment: CDR1 GTSNPN and CDR2 SVGIG (reference sequence). The CDR3 is CAWRTGRRYEQYF. CDR3 DNA sequence: TGTGCCTGGAGGACCGGACGTAGGTACGAGCAGTACTTC.

This clone has a handful of counts. This chain connects TRBV14 to TRBJ1-5; 7 bases line up with TRBD1. Germline V lookup: CDR1 SGHDN, CDR2 FVKESK. Trimming took 1 base from V and 4 from J; bases not matched to a gene: 4. This CDR3 is 15 amino acids long. The CDR3 reads CASSQAGGGNQPQHF. CDR3 DNA sequence: TGTGCCAGCAGCCAAGCAGGGGGGGGTAATCAGCCCCAGCATTTT.

The chain carries TRBV7-2 and TRBJ1-5, with D possibly being TRBD1 (5 bases). Germline values: CDR1 SGHTA, CDR2 FQGNSA. The CDR3 spans 12 residues. The V gene lost 0 bases and the J gene lost 12 bases, with 9 bases spanning the gap. DNA for the CDR3: TGTGCCAGCAGCTTAGCTGGACAAATCCAGCATTTT. Protein: CASSLAGQIQHF.

This chain connects TRBV5-6 to TRBJ2-2; maybe TRBD1 (6 bases). In germline, CDR1 is SGHDT, CDR2 YYEEEE. This CDR3 comprises 14 residues. V was cut by 3 bases and J by 7 bases, with 13 bases left in between. CDR3 amino acids: CASSYPRGNGELFF. As DNA, the CDR3 is TGTGCCAGCAGCTACCCCAGGGGTAACGGGGAGCTGTTTTTT.

In its sample, this clone was seen a few times. The chain is built from TRBV28 and TRBJ2-3, with D possibly TRBD1 on 6 matching bases. Germline V CDR1 and CDR2: MDHEN, SYDVKM. The CDR3 consists of 17 residues. The ends were cut back, 1 base at V and 1 base at J, with 15 bases in the middle. The chain's CDR3 is CASSLFSSAGGTDTQYF. The CDR3 nucleotides are TGTGCCAGCAGTTTATTCAGTTCTGCAGGGGGCACAGATACGCAGTATTTT.

This clone has more than one count but fewer than ten. J is TRBJ2-7 and V is TRBV5-6; tentative D call: TRBD1 (5 bases). This CDR3 region has 12 residues. V lost 1 base to trimming and J lost 4 bases, with 6 bases between them. CDR1 and CDR2 from the germline V gene are SGHDT and YYEEEE. The CDR3 sequence is CASSLPGYEQYF. CDR3 nucleotide sequence: TGTGCCAGCAGCTTGCCAGGGTACGAGCAGTACTTC.

This clone appeared a few times. This sequence joins TRBV28 and TRBJ2-5; 13 bases are a match to TRBD2. The V gene end was trimmed by 6 bases and the J gene end by 6 bases; junction bases not matched to a gene: 10. The length of the CDR3 is 16 residues. In germline, CDR1 is MDHEN, CDR2 SYDVKM. Here the CDR3 reads CASSWGLAGLEKTQYF. The DNA of the CDR3 is TGTGCCAGCAGCTGGGGACTAGCGGGGCTAGAAAAGACCCAGTACTTC.

The rearrangement joins TRBV29-1 to TRBJ2-4; tentatively, D is TRBD1 (6 bases). The ends were cut back, 7 bases at V and 0 bases at J, with 7 bases in the middle. Germline V gene sequence: CDR1 SQVTM, CDR2 ANQGSEA. This CDR3 region has 12 residues. CDR3 coding DNA: TGCAGCGGGGGGCTAGCCAAAAACATTCAGTACTTC. Translation: CSGGLAKNIQYF.

V usage is TRBV2 and J usage is TRBJ2-2; D remains unclear. Trimming shortened V by 7 bases and J by 3 bases, and 3 bases separated the two germline ends. In germline, CDR1 is SNHLY, CDR2 FYNNEI. The CDR3 totals 11 residues. The CDR3 loop is CASTDTGELFF. The CDR3 DNA reads as TGTGCCAGCACAGACACCGGGGAGCTGTTTTTT. Drawing the rest from reference TRBV2 and TRBJ2-2, the complete variable domain is EPEVTQTPSHQVTQMGQEVILRCVPISNHLYFYWYRQILGQKVEFLVSFYNNEISEKSEIFDDQFSVERPDGSNFTLKIRSTKLEDSAMYFCASTDTGELFFGEGSRLTVL.

This clone came up a few times. The chain uses TRBV6-5 and TRBJ2-1, with D perhaps TRBD2 (6 bases). The V gene's germline CDR1 is MNHEY and CDR2 SVGAGI. The CDR3 totals 15 residues. Deletions cut 0 bases from V and 10 bases from J, with 16 bases between. In DNA, the CDR3 is TGTGCCAGCAGTTACTCACGCTGGGGAGGTACGGAGCAGTTCTTC. It is translated as CASSYSRWGGTEQFF.

V is TRBV7-2 and J is TRBJ1-1; possible D gene TRBD1, 5 bases. Looked up from germline, CDR1 is SGHTA and CDR2 is FQGNSA. There are 16 residues in the CDR3. Between the trimmed V and J ends, which lost 3 bases and 1 base, there was a span of 15 bases. In DNA, the CDR3 is TGTGCCAGCAGCTTCAGAACCGGGACCTCGAACACTGAAGCTTTCTTT. Translated, it gives CASSFRTGTSNTEAFF.

CDR3 DNA sequence: TGTGCCAGCAGCTCCTTAGACAGGGCTAACACTGAAGCTTTCTTT. Encoded protein: CASSSLDRANTEAFF. This sequence joins TRBV5-6 and TRBJ1-1, with TRBD1 identical over 7 bases. This CDR3 is built from 15 residues. Germline V gives CDR1 SGHDT, CDR2 YYEEEE. The J segment lost 2 bases and the V segment lost 3 bases, leaving 7 bases of the junction unmatched. Using reference TRBV5-6 and TRBJ1-1 for the parts outside the CDR3, the full variable domain is DAGVTQSPTHLIKTRGQQVTLRCSPKSGHDTVSWYQQALGQGPQFIFQYYEEEERQRGNFPDRFSGHQFPNYSSELNVNALLLGDSALYLCASSSLDRANTEAFFGQGTRLTVV.

The V gene is TRBV7-6, the J gene TRBJ2-7; perhaps TRBD2 as D (6 bases). There are 14 residues in the CDR3. Trimming took off 1 base at V and 0 bases at J, with 7 bases between the two ends. CDR1 and CDR2 from the germline V gene are SGHVS and FNYEAQ. In nucleotides, the CDR3 is TGTGCCAGCAGCTTAGGCGGGGCCTCCTACGAGCAGTACTTC. It yields the protein CASSLGGASYEQYF.

This sequence joins TRBV30 and TRBJ2-7; the D is unclear. V lost 3 bases and J 2 bases, leaving 8 bases between the germline ends. Germline loops: CDR1 GTSNPN, CDR2 SVGIG (reference sequence). The CDR3 sequence is 12 residues long. The CDR3 is CAWSMSTYEQYF. In DNA, the CDR3 is TGTGCCTGGAGCATGAGTACCTACGAGCAGTACTTC. Filled out from reference TRBV30 and TRBJ2-7, the complete variable domain reads SQTIHQWPATLVQPVGSPLSLECTVEGTSNPNLYWYRQAAGRGLQLLFYSVGIGQISSEVPQNLSASRPQDRQFILSSKKLLLSDSGFYLCAWSMSTYEQYFGPGTRLTVT.

This clone was seen a few times. J is TRBJ1-1 and V is TRBV6-4, with D tentatively TRBD1 (6 bases). CDR1 and CDR2 (germline): MRHNA, SNTAGT. The CDR3 is made up of 13 amino acids. The germline V and J ends were trimmed by 6 bases and 2 bases, with 10 bases remaining between them. The CDR3 nucleotides read TGTGCCAGCAGCCACGGGACAAACACTGAAGCTTTCTTT. Translated, it gives CASSHGTNTEAFF.

The chain joins TRBV28 to TRBJ1-1; D is uncertain. Trimming left V 8 bases short and J 11 bases short, with 15 bases between. This CDR3 has 11 amino acids. Germline values: CDR1 MDHEN, CDR2 SYDVKM. CDR3: CASRSTGKAFF. The DNA of the CDR3 is TGTGCCAGCCGGTCAACGGGGAAGGCTTTCTTT. Variable domain in full (rest from reference TRBV28 and TRBJ1-1): DVKVTQSSRYLVKRTGEKVFLECVQDMDHENMFWYRQDPGLGLRLIYFSYDVKMKEKGDIPEGYSVSREKKERFSLILESASTNQTSMYLCASRSTGKAFFGQGTRLTVV.

This clone was observed a few times. J is TRBJ2-3 and V is TRBV5-4; TRBD2 matches 10 bases. Trimming took 8 bases from V and 9 from J; bases not matched to a gene: 15. The length of the CDR3 is 15 residues. The germline gives CDR1 SGHNT, CDR2 YYREEE (reference sequence). The CDR3 is CASSPLAGSLATQYF. The DNA of the CDR3 is TGTGCCAGTTCCCCACTAGCGGGGTCCCTCGCCACGCAGTATTTT.

This clone was recorded a few times. Other nucleotide sequences from this sample produce the same CDR3. The chain combines TRBV25-1 with TRBJ2-7, with TRBD1 identical over 7 bases. This CDR3 comprises 14 residues. The germline V gene encodes CDR1 MGHDK and CDR2 SYGVNS. The V segment lost 8 bases and the J segment 2 bases; nucleotides outside the gene matches: 9. The CDR3: CASSRDSSPYEQYF. DNA of the CDR3: TGTGCCAGCTCTAGGGACAGCAGTCCCTACGAGCAGTACTTC.